This entry lists 30 T cell receptor beta chains sequenced from one sample in a study of blood T cell repertoires in COVID-19. Clones were sequenced by immunoSEQ multiplex PCR, and TCRdb holds only the in-frame ones, with some missing. The sample lists 200,000 to 250,000 clones; 82% were seen once. The sequencing input was PBMCs or T cells enriched from blood (not recorded which). The receptors originated from a woman aged 55-70 years who had recovered from COVID-19.

The chain uses TRBV10-1 and TRBJ2-1; 7 bases align to TRBD2. CDR3 length: 16 residues. CDR1 is WNHNN, CDR2 SYGVQD, per germline (reference sequence). J lost 2 bases, V lost 0 bases, and 4 bases had no gene match. CDR3 DNA: TGCGCCAGCAGTGAGTCGGGGGGGAGGGCCTACAATGAGCAGTTCTTC. Protein: CASSESGGRAYNEQFF.

This chain links TRBV19 with TRBJ1-5; D gene ambiguous. The ends were cut back, 5 bases at V and 3 bases at J, with 8 bases in the middle. The CDR3 runs 13 residues. The germline V gene encodes CDR1 LNHDA and CDR2 SQIVND (reference sequence). Written as DNA, the CDR3 is TGTGCCAGTAGTGTGGCATTCAATCAGCCCCAGCATTTT. Residues: CASSVAFNQPQHF.

This clone appeared a few times. This chain's CDR3 is CASSEAGTESYEQYF. Here the CDR3 DNA reads TGTGCCAGCAGTGAAGCGGGGACTGAGTCCTACGAGCAGTACTTC. This chain links TRBV6-1 with TRBJ2-7; perhaps TRBD2 as D (6 bases). Germline CDR1 reads MNHNS; CDR2 reads SASEGT. This CDR3 has 15 residues. Deletions cut 0 bases from V and 1 base from J, with 10 bases between.

This chain connects TRBV10-1 to TRBJ1-2; TRBD1 matches 7 bases. J was trimmed by 2 bases and V by 6 bases; bases with no gene match: 3. The germline CDR1 and CDR2 sequences are WNHNN and SYGVQD (reference sequence). The CDR3 has 13 residues. CDR3 in DNA: TGCGCCAGCAGCTCACAGGGGAACTATGGCTACACCTTC. This gives the protein CASSSQGNYGYTF.

The chain is built from TRBV12-3 or TRBV12-4 and TRBJ2-7, with D tentatively TRBD1 (5 bases). The V end lost 5 bases, the J end lost 4 bases, and 9 bases lay between the germline ends. The CDR3 extends over 12 amino acids. The CDR3 nucleotides read TGTGCCAGCAGTCGTCAGGGTTACGAGCAGTACTTC. Translation gives CASSRQGYEQYF.

CDR3 in DNA: TGTGCCAGCCGCCGTTGGGGGGAAGCGAACTATGGCTACACCTTC. Its protein product is CASRRWGEANYGYTF. The chain joins TRBV5-4 to TRBJ1-2, with a possible D match to TRBD1 (5 bases). Germline CDR1 SGHNT, CDR2 YYREEE (reference sequence). Trimming took 7 bases from V and 2 from J, leaving 18 bases between them. This CDR3 is built from 15 residues.

V is TRBV6-5 and J is TRBJ2-3; D is undetermined. Germline values: CDR1 MNHEY, CDR2 SVGAGI. This CDR3 region has 11 residues. With 6 bases removed from V and 6 bases from J, the gap between germline ends came to 7 bases. The CDR3 region is CASRTSDTQYF. The CDR3 bases are TGTGCCAGCAGGACATCGGATACGCAGTATTTT.

The rearrangement uses TRBV18 and TRBJ2-5; TRBD1 is a possible D gene (6 bases). The V gene lost 3 bases and the J gene lost 4 bases, with 24 bases spanning the gap. CDR3 length equals 18 residues. Germline lookup yields CDR1 KGHSH and CDR2 LQKENI. DNA of the CDR3: TGTGCCAGCTCACCCCAGCAACCTCGACAGAAAGGGGGAGAGACCCAGTACTTC. Translated: CASSPQQPRQKGGETQYF.

This chain uses TRBV7-8 with TRBJ1-2; 10 bases agree with TRBD1. J was trimmed by 6 bases and V by 5 bases; bases with no gene match: 9. CDR3 length equals 15 residues. Per germline, CDR1 SGHVS and CDR2 FQNEAQ. The DNA of the CDR3 is TGTGCCAGCAGCCGCGGGACAGGGGAAAGGAATGGCTACACCTTC. Encoded protein: CASSRGTGERNGYTF.

V and J are TRBV6-6 and TRBJ1-5; 8 bases agree with TRBD1. The length of the CDR3 is 14 residues. J gave up 3 bases and V 5 bases, and 3 bases lay outside the gene matches. Germline CDR1 and CDR2: MNHNY and SVGAGI (reference sequence). CDR3 DNA sequence: TGTGCCAGCAGTCGGACAGGGTCCAATCAGCCCCAGCATTTT. Its translation is CASSRTGSNQPQHF.

V gene TRBV11-2 combines with J gene TRBJ2-2; 12 nucleotides agree with TRBD2. Germline CDR1 is SGHAT and CDR2 is FQNNGV. V shed 5 bases and J 4 bases; nucleotides not matched to a gene: 8. CDR3 length equals 17 residues. The CDR3 sequence is CASSAKGLAGTTGELFF. The CDR3 region has the DNA TGTGCCAGCAGCGCCAAAGGACTAGCGGGAACCACCGGGGAGCTGTTTTTT.

The J gene is TRBJ2-7, the V gene TRBV28; 11 positions match TRBD1. Looked up from germline, CDR1 is MDHEN and CDR2 is SYDVKM. Trimming removed 4 bases from V and 3 bases from J; junction bases left unmatched: 5. There are 15 residues in the CDR3. The CDR3 bases are TGTGCCAGCAGTTCGGCGGGACAGGGGGACTACGAGCAGTACTTC. It specifies CASSSAGQGDYEQYF.

J is TRBJ2-1 and V is TRBV27, with 7 nucleotides matching TRBD1. CDR1 and CDR2 (germline): MNHEY, SMNVEV (reference sequence). V lost 5 bases and J lost 13; bases outside the gene matches: 8. CDR3 length: 12 amino acids. The CDR3 sequence: CASSINRGDQFF. The CDR3 region has the DNA TGTGCCAGCAGTATTAACAGGGGTGATCAGTTCTTC.

This chain connects TRBV6-5 to TRBJ1-3; 9 bases align to TRBD1. The CDR3 is 15 amino acids. The junction had 3 bases not matched to a gene; V was cut back by 5 bases and J by 1 base. Germline V gives CDR1 MNHEY, CDR2 SVGAGI. Here the CDR3 reads CASSPGTGSGNTIYF. The CDR3 coding sequence is TGTGCCAGCAGTCCCGGGACAGGGTCTGGAAACACCATATATTTT.

This clone was counted between two and nine times. J is TRBJ2-1 and V is TRBV20-1; a possible D gene is TRBD2 (5 bases). The CDR3 is made up of 11 amino acids. Germline CDR1 and CDR2: DFQATT and SNEGSKA (reference sequence). Trimming pared 3 bases from V and 8 bases from J, leaving 8 bases between. CDR3 sequence (DNA): TGCAGTGCTAGGTTGAGGGATGAGCAGTTCTTC. It codes for CSARLRDEQFF.

The rearrangement links TRBV7-2 to TRBJ1-1; D is ambiguous. This CDR3 spans 13 amino acids. V was shortened by 4 bases and J by 0 bases, with 6 bases between the two germline ends. Per the germline V gene, CDR1 is SGHTA and CDR2 is FQGNSA. The CDR3 protein is CASSSGMNTEAFF. In DNA form, the CDR3 reads TGTGCCAGCAGCTCGGGGATGAACACTGAAGCTTTCTTT. Filled out from reference TRBV7-2 and TRBJ1-1, the complete variable domain reads GAGVSQSPSNKVTEKGKDVELRCDPISGHTALYWYRQSLGQGLEFLIYFQGNSAPDKSGLPSDRFSAERTGGSVSTLTIQRTQQEDSAVYLCASSSGMNTEAFFGQGTRLTVV.

The V gene is TRBV5-1, the J gene TRBJ2-5; D not certain. The CDR3 has 13 amino acids. Per germline, CDR1 SGHRS and CDR2 YFSETQ. V was cut by 4 bases and J by 6 bases, with 13 bases left in between. The CDR3 loop reads CASSPTNPKTQYF. In DNA form, the CDR3 reads TGCGCCAGCAGCCCAACTAACCCCAAGACCCAGTACTTC.

The chain links TRBV12-1 to TRBJ1-5; the D segment call TRBD1 is taken from the table without a DNA check. TRBV12-1 is a pseudogene locus. This CDR3 has 17 amino acids. The CDR3 nucleotides read TGTGCCAGCAGCTTTCACCCCGGCGGCAGGGTAAATCAGCCCCAGCATTTT. Its protein is CASSFHPGGRVNQPQHF.

The V gene is TRBV5-6, the J gene TRBJ1-4; no firm D call. The germline V gene has CDR1 SGHDT and CDR2 YYEEEE. Trimming left V 2 bases short and J 10 bases short, with 15 bases between. There are 14 residues in the CDR3. In nucleotides, the CDR3 is TGTGCCAGCAGCTTAGGTCACGGCGAGGGAAAACTGTTTTTT. This encodes CASSLGHGEGKLFF.

This clone came up once. The CDR3 protein is CASSWGGAPNTGELFF. In DNA form, the CDR3 reads TGTGCCAGCAGCTGGGGCGGGGCCCCGAACACCGGGGAGCTGTTTTTT. The V call is TRBV13, the J call TRBJ2-2; possible D gene TRBD2, 6 bases. V was trimmed by 4 bases and J by 0 bases, leaving 12 bases between them. Germline V CDR1 and CDR2: PRHDT, FYEKMQ (reference sequence). The CDR3 extends over 16 amino acids.

The genes are TRBV7-9 and TRBJ1-5; D call uncertain. V was clipped by 2 bases and J by 5 bases, with 10 bases between them. The length of the CDR3 is 14 residues. CDR1 and CDR2 (germline): SEHNR, FQNEAQ (reference sequence). CDR3 DNA sequence: TGTGCCAGCAGCTTATCCCAGGTCGATCAGCCCCAGCATTTT. Its translation: CASSLSQVDQPQHF.

This clone was seen more than once but under ten times. The J gene is TRBJ2-1, the V gene TRBV12-3 or TRBV12-4; 7 nucleotides agree with TRBD2. V lost 10 bases, J lost 5 bases, and 8 bases stayed unmatched. The CDR3 totals 13 residues. The chain's CDR3 is CATREELHNEQFF. The CDR3 nucleotides are TGTGCCACCCGGGAGGAACTCCACAATGAGCAGTTCTTC.

This chain joins TRBV7-9 and TRBJ1-3; D might be TRBD1 (6 bases). Germline V gene lookup returns CDR1 SEHNR and CDR2 FQNEAQ (reference sequence). Trimming took 7 bases from V and 4 from J, leaving 17 bases between them. This CDR3 is 15 amino acids long. The CDR3 DNA reads TGTGCCAGCACCCCCGGCGGGGGCCTCGGAAACACCATATATTTT. Translated, it gives CASTPGGGLGNTIYF.

This clone was observed a few times. The chain links TRBV7-9 to TRBJ1-4; D is possibly TRBD1 (6 bases). The CDR3 spans 14 residues. The V gene's germline CDR1 is SEHNR and CDR2 FQNEAQ (reference sequence). The germline V and J ends were trimmed by 4 bases and 7 bases, with 13 bases remaining between them. Written as DNA, the CDR3 is TGTGCCAGCAGCTCAGACAGGCTGGGTGAAAAACTGTTTTTT. As protein: CASSSDRLGEKLFF.

This rearrangement joins TRBV24-1 to TRBJ1-6, with D tentatively TRBD1 (6 bases). The V gene's germline CDR1 is KGHDR and CDR2 SFDVKD. V was pared by 4 bases and J by 0 bases, with 12 bases between. The CDR3 loop spans 17 amino acids. The CDR3 DNA follows: TGTGCCACCAGTGACCTCACAGGGAGCTCCTATAATTCACCCCTCCACTTT. The encoded protein is CATSDLTGSSYNSPLHF.

This clone was seen more than once but under ten times. The chain joins TRBV5-6 to TRBJ2-7; tentative D call: TRBD2 (6 bases). The CDR3 consists of 14 residues. Germline assignment: CDR1 SGHDT and CDR2 YYEEEE. V dropped 2 bases and J dropped 6 bases, with 15 bases sitting between them. In DNA, the CDR3 is TGTGCCAGCAGCTTCCGGGCCCTGGGACTCGAGCAGTACTTC. As protein: CASSFRALGLEQYF.

The gene calls are TRBV10-2 and TRBJ2-3, with 8 bases lining up with TRBD2. The CDR3 sequence is 17 residues long. Germline V gene lookup returns CDR1 WSHSY and CDR2 SAAADI. Trimming at V came to 2 bases and at J to 0 bases, leaving 7 bases not matched to a gene. The CDR3 bases are TGCGCCAGCAGTGAGCTCCCCTCTAGCGGGAGCACAGATACGCAGTATTTT. As protein: CASSELPSSGSTDTQYF.

The chain has TRBV19 and TRBJ2-2, with a possible D match to TRBD1 (6 bases). The length of the CDR3 is 14 residues. Germline V gene sequence: CDR1 LNHDA, CDR2 SQIVND (reference sequence). Trimming cost V 5 bases and J 3 bases, with 10 bases left between them. The DNA of the CDR3 is TGTGCCAGTAGTCACAGGGAAGACACCGGGGAGCTGTTTTTT. As protein: CASSHREDTGELFF.

The chain combines TRBV25-1 with TRBJ1-2; 8 bases fit TRBD1. Germline V gene sequence: CDR1 MGHDK, CDR2 SYGVNS. This CDR3 spans 17 amino acids. V trimming: 3 bases; J trimming: 0 bases; junction bases outside the gene matches: 9. The CDR3, as DNA: TGTGCCAGCAGTGAGACCCAACTACAGGGGGCTAACTATGGCTACACCTTC. This translates into CASSETQLQGANYGYTF.

To note about this clone: A much more abundant neighbour one base away suggests this may be a read error. The chain carries TRBV5-4 and TRBJ1-2; D remains ambiguous. The V gene's germline CDR1 is SGHNT and CDR2 YYREEE (reference sequence). The germline V and J ends were trimmed by 0 bases and 4 bases, with 4 bases remaining between them. This CDR3 comprises 12 residues. The CDR3, as DNA: TGTGCCAGCAGCTTGGACGGCTATGGCTACACCTTC. Amino acids: CASSLDGYGYTF.